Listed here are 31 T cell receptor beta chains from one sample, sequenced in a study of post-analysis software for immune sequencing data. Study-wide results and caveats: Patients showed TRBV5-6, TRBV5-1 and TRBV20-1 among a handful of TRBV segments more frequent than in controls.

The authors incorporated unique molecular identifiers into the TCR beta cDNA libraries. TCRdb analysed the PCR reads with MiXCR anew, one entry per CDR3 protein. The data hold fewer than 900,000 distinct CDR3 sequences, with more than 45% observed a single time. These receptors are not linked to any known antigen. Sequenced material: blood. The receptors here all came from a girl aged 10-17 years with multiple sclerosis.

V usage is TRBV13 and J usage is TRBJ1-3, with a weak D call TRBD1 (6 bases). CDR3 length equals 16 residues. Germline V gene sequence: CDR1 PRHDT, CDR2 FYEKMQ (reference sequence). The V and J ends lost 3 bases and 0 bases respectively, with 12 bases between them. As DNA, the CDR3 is TGTGCCAGCAGCTTCGGACAGTTTAGCTCTGGAAACACCATATATTTT. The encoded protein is CASSFGQFSSGNTIYF.

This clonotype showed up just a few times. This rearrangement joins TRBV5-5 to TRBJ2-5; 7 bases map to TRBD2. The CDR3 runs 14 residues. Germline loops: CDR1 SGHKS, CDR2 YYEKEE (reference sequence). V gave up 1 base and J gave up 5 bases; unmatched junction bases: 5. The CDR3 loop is CASSLSGGIETQYF. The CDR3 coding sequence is TGTGCCAGCAGCTTGTCGGGAGGAATTGAGACCCAGTACTTC.

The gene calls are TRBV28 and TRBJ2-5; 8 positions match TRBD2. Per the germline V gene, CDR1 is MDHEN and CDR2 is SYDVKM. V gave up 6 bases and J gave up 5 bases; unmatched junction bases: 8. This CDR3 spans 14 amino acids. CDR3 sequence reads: CASRQRESRETQYF. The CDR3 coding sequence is TGTGCCAGCAGGCAGCGGGAGAGTCGGGAGACCCAGTACTTC.

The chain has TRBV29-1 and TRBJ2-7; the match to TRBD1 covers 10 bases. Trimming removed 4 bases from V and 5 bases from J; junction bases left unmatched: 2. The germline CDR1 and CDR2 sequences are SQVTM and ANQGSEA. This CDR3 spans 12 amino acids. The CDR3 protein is CSVGQGANEQYF. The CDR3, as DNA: TGCAGCGTTGGACAGGGGGCGAACGAGCAGTACTTC.

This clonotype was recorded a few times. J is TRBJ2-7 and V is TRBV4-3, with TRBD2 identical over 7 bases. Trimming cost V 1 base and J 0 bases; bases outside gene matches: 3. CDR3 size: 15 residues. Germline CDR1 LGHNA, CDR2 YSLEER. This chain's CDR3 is CASSQAGGSSYEQYF. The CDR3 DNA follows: TGCGCCAGCAGCCAAGCGGGCGGGAGCTCCTACGAGCAGTACTTC.

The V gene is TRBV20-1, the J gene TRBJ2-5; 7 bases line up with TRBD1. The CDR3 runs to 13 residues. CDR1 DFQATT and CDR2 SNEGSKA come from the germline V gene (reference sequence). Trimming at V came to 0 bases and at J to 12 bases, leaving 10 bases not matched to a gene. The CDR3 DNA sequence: TGCAGTGCTAGAGAGGACAGGTTGGCTCCGGAGTACTTC. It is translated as CSAREDRLAPEYF.

CDR3 protein: CAISGQGNTEAFF. DNA of the CDR3: TGTGCCATCAGTGGACAGGGGAACACTGAAGCTTTCTTT. The chain joins TRBV10-3 to TRBJ1-1; 7 bases map to TRBD1. Germline CDR1 and CDR2: ENHRY and SYGVKD. V was pared by 4 bases and J by 1 base, with 0 bases of the junction left unmatched. The CDR3 totals 13 residues.

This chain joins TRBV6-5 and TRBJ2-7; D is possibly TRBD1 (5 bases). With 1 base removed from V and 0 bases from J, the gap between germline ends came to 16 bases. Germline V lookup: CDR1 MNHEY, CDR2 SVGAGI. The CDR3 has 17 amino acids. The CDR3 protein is CASSYWSQRDSSYEQYF. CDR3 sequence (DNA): TGTGCCAGCAGTTACTGGTCCCAGCGAGACAGCTCCTACGAGCAGTACTTC.

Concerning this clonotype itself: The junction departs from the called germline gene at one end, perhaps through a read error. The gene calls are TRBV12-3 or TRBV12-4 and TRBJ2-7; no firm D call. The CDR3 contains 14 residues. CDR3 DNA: TGTGCCGGCAGTTTAGGACCTTTCACCTACGAGCAGTACTTC. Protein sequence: CAGSLGPFTYEQYF.

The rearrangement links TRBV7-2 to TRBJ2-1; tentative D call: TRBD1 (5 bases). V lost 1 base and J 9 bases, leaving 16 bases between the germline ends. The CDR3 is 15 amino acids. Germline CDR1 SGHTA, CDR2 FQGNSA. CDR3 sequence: CASSLDGSVGREQFF. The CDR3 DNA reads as TGTGCCAGCAGCTTAGACGGGTCAGTGGGGCGTGAGCAGTTCTTC. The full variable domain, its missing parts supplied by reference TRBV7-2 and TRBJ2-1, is GAGVSQSPSNKVTEKGKDVELRCDPISGHTALYWYRQSLGQGLEFLIYFQGNSAPDKSGLPSDRFSAERTGGSVSTLTIQRTQQEDSAVYLCASSLDGSVGREQFFGPGTRLTVL.

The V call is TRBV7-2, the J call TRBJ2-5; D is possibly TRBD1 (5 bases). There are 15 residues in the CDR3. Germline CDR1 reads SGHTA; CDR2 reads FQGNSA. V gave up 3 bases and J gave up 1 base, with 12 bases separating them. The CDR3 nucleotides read TGTGCCAGCAGCTTCACAGGAATCCCCCAAGAGACCCAGTACTTC. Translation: CASSFTGIPQETQYF.

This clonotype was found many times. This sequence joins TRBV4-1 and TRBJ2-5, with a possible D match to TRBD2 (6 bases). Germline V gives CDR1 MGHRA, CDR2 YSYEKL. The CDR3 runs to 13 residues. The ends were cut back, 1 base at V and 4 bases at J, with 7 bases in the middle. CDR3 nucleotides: TGCGCCAGCAGCCAAGGACTAGTAGAGACCCAGTACTTC. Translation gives CASSQGLVETQYF.

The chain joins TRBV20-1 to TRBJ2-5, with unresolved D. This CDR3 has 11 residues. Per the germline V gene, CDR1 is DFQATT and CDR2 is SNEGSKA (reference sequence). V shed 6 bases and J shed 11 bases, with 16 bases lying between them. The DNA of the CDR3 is TGCAGTGCACAGACCCGCTACGGGCAGTACTTC. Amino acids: CSAQTRYGQYF.

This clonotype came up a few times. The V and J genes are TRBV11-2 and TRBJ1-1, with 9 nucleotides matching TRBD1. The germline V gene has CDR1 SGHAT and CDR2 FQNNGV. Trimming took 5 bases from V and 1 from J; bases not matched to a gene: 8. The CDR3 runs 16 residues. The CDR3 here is CASSAWDRVKNTEAFF. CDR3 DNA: TGTGCCAGCAGCGCCTGGGACAGGGTAAAGAACACTGAAGCTTTCTTT.

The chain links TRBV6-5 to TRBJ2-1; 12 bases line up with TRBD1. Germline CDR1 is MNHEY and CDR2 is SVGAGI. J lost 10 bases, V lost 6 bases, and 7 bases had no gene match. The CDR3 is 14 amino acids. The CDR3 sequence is CASRPGQGAREQFF. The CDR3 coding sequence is TGTGCCAGCAGGCCGGGACAGGGGGCACGGGAGCAGTTCTTC.

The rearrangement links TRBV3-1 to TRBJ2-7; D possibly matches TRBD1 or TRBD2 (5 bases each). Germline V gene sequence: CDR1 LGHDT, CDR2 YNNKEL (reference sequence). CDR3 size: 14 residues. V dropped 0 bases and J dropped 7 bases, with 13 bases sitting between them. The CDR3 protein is CASSQDFPGSEQYF. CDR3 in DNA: TGTGCCAGCAGCCAAGATTTCCCAGGGAGTGAGCAGTACTTC.

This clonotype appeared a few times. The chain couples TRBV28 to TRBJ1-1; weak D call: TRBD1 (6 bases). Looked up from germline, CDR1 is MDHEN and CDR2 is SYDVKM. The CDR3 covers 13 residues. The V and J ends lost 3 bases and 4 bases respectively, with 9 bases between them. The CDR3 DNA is TGTGCCAGCAGTTTCTCCAGGGGCACTGAAGCTTTCTTT. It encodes CASSFSRGTEAFF.

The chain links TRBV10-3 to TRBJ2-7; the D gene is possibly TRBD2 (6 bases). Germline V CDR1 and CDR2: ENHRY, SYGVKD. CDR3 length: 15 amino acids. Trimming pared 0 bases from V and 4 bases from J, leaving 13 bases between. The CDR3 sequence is CAISESEGLGYEQYF. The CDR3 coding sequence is TGTGCCATCAGTGAGTCGGAGGGGCTAGGATACGAGCAGTACTTC.

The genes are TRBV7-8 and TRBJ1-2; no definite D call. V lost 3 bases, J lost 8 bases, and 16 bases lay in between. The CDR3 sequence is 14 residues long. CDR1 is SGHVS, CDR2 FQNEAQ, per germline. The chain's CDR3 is CASSFRTVVGGYTF. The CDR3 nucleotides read TGTGCCAGCAGCTTTAGGACGGTAGTGGGAGGCTACACCTTC. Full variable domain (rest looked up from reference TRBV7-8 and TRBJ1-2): GAGVSQSPRYKVAKRGQDVALRCDPISGHVSLFWYQQALGQGPEFLTYFQNEAQLDKSGLPSDRFFAERPEGSVSTLKIQRTQQEDSAVYLCASSFRTVVGGYTFGSGTRLTVV.

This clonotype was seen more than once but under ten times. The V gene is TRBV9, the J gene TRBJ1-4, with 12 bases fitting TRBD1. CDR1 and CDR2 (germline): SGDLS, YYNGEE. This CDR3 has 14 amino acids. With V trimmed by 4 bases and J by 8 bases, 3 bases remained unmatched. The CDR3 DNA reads TGTGCCAGCAGCTTTGGGACAGGGGGCGAAAAACTGTTTTTT. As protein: CASSFGTGGEKLFF.

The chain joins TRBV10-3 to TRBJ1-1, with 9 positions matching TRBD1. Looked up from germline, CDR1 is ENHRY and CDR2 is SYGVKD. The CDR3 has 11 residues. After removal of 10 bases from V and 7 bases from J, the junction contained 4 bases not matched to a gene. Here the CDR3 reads CATGTGSEAFF. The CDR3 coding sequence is TGTGCCACTGGGACAGGGAGTGAAGCTTTCTTT.

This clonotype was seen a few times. CDR3 region: CASSFGLAGRKETQYF. CDR3 nucleotide sequence: TGTGCCAGCAGCTTCGGCCTAGCGGGGCGCAAAGAGACCCAGTACTTC. The V and J genes are TRBV5-8 and TRBJ2-5, with 9 bases matching TRBD2. This CDR3 has 16 amino acids. V trimming: 2 bases; J trimming: 3 bases; junction bases outside the gene matches: 8. CDR1 is SGHTS, CDR2 YDEGEE, per germline. Full variable domain (outside the CDR3, taken from reference TRBV5-8 and TRBJ2-5): EAGVTQSPTHLIKTRGQQATLRCSPISGHTSVYWYQQALGLGLQFLLWYDEGEERNRGNFPPRFSGRQFPNYSSELNVNALELEDSALYLCASSFGLAGRKETQYFGPGTRLLVL.

The CDR3 DNA reads TGTGCCAGCAGTCCGACAGGGGGCAGATCAAATGAGCAGTTCTTC. Its protein is CASSPTGGRSNEQFF. This chain uses TRBV12-3 or TRBV12-4 with TRBJ2-1; 10 bases line up with TRBD1. There are 15 residues in the CDR3. V lost 5 bases, J lost 7 bases, and 8 bases stayed unmatched.

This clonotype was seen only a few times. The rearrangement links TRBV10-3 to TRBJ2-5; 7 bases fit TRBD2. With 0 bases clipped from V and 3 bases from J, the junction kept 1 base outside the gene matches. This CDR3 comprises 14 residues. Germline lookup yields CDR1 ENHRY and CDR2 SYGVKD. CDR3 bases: TGTGCCATCAGTGAGTCTGGGGGGGAAGAGACCCAGTACTTC. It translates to CAISESGGEETQYF.

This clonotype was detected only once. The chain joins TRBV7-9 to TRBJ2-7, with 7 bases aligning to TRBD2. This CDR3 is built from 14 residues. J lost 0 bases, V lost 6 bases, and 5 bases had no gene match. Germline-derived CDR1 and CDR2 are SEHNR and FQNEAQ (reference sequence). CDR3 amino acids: CASRGGTNSYEQYF. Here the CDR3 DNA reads TGTGCCAGCAGGGGTGGGACTAACTCCTACGAGCAGTACTTC.

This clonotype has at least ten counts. CDR3: CATSRVTGGYTEAFF. DNA for the CDR3: TGTGCCACCAGCAGAGTAACAGGGGGTTACACTGAAGCTTTCTTT. The chain recombines TRBV15 with TRBJ1-1; 8 bases map to TRBD1. The CDR3 contains 15 residues. After removal of 1 base from V and 3 bases from J, the junction contained 4 bases not matched to a gene. The germline V gene has CDR1 LNHNV and CDR2 YYDKDF (reference sequence).

Here the CDR3 DNA reads TGTGCCACCAGGGAGTCGGGCGAGCAGTTCTTC. Protein sequence: CATRESGEQFF. The chain joins TRBV24-1 to TRBJ2-1; D not certain. The germline gives CDR1 KGHDR, CDR2 SFDVKD. The CDR3 is 11 amino acids. Between the trimmed V and J ends, which lost 7 bases and 10 bases, there was a span of 10 bases.

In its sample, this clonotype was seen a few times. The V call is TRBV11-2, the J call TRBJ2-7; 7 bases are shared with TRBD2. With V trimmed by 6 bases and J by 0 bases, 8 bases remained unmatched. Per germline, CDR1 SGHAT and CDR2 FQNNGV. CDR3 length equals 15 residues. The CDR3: CASRPSGGISYEQYF. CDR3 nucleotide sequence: TGTGCCAGCAGACCTAGCGGAGGGATCTCCTACGAGCAGTACTTC.

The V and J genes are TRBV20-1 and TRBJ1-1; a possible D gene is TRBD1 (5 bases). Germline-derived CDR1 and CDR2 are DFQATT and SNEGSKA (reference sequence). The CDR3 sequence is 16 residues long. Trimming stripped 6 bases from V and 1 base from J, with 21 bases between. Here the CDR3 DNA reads TGCAGTGCCGCCCTCCCAACCGGGACGCCGAACACTGAAGCTTTCTTT. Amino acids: CSAALPTGTPNTEAFF.

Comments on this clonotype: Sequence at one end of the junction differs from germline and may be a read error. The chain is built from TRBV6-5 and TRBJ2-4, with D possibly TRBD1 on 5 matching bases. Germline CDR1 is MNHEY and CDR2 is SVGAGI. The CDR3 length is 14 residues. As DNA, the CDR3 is TGTGCCGGCAGTAAAGGGGCAGTACCGGGTGAGCAGTACTTC. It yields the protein CAGSKGAVPGEQYF.

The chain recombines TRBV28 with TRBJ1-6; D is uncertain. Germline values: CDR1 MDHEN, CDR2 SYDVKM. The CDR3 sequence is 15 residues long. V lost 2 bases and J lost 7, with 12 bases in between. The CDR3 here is CASSLPGVENSPLHF. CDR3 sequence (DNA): TGTGCCAGCAGTTTACCCGGGGTCGAGAATTCACCCCTCCACTTT.